This T cell receptor (beta chain) derives from a study of T cell repertoires in cytomegalovirus infection. MiXCR, applied by TCRdb to the reads, yields one record per CDR3 protein. Here the sample spans roughly 630,000 distinct CDR3 sequences, less than 25% being singletons. The sequencing input was CD8+ T cells from PBMCs. The sequence derives from a human donor in good health (CMV status not recorded). Some clones in this sample may be carry-over from other donors' samples.

This CDR3 reads CASSPRAGGNQPQHF. The CDR3 nucleotides are TGTGCCAGCAGTCCTAGGGCAGGGGGCAATCAGCCCCAGCATTTT. The gene calls are TRBV28 and TRBJ1-5; perhaps TRBD1 as D (6 bases). Per the germline V gene, CDR1 is MDHEN and CDR2 is SYDVKM. V was cut by 5 bases and J by 2 bases, with 13 bases left in between. There are 15 residues in the CDR3.